The 28 T cell receptor beta chains listed next were all sequenced from one sample in a study of type 1 regulatory T cells. Each CDR3 protein is one row after TCRdb ran MiXCR on the reads. The repertoire includes fewer than 80,000 distinct CDR3 sequences, less than 25% of them detected once, and under 8.5% sits in the top ten. Points from the study as a whole: Tr1 cells had a more restricted TCR repertoire than non-Tr1 cells.

These receptors have no known antigen. What was sequenced was cultured type 1 regulatory T (Tr1) cells, either the whole culture or a sorted fraction (not recorded which). The receptors derive from a human donor in good health.

J is TRBJ2-7 and V is TRBV25-1; tentatively, D is TRBD2 (6 bases). Germline V CDR1 and CDR2: MGHDK, SYGVNS. This CDR3 is 13 amino acids long. Trimming removed 4 bases at V and 3 bases at J, with 10 bases between. This CDR3 reads CASSAGGSYEQYF. The CDR3 DNA reads as TGTGCCAGCAGTGCCGGGGGAAGCTACGAGCAGTACTTC.

This clonotype was counted only a few times. The chain employs TRBV6-6 and TRBJ1-5; no definite D call. Deletions cut 2 bases from V and 8 bases from J, with 16 bases between. Germline CDR1 is MNHNY and CDR2 is SVGAGI (reference sequence). The CDR3 is 15 amino acids. In nucleotides, the CDR3 is TGTGCCAGCAGTTACGGGCCGGACCCGGAGAAGCCCCAGCATTTT. Its translation is CASSYGPDPEKPQHF.

The chain combines TRBV20-1 with TRBJ2-2; 10 bases match TRBD2. V gave up 4 bases and J gave up 3 bases; unmatched junction bases: 8. The germline V gene encodes CDR1 DFQATT and CDR2 SNEGSKA (reference sequence). This CDR3 is built from 16 residues. Here the CDR3 DNA reads TGCAGTGCTACCCTAGCGGGGGAACGGTACACCGGGGAGCTGTTTTTT. Protein sequence: CSATLAGERYTGELFF.

Comments on this clonotype: This may be a read error, as it is one base from a much larger clone. The V and J genes are TRBV18 and TRBJ2-5; D remains ambiguous. Germline CDR1 KGHSH, CDR2 LQKENI. The CDR3 totals 11 residues. The CDR3 spells CARSTQETQYF. In nucleotides, the CDR3 is TGTGCCCGCTCAACCCAAGAGACCCAGTACTTC.

This chain uses TRBV29-1 with TRBJ2-1, with 7 bases identical to TRBD1. Germline CDR1 is SQVTM and CDR2 is ANQGSEA. The junction had 9 bases not matched to a gene; V was cut back by 0 bases and J by 7 bases. The CDR3 consists of 15 residues. CDR3 sequence: CSVEDNRGRLNEQFF. The CDR3 DNA is TGCAGCGTTGAAGATAACAGGGGCCGCCTAAATGAGCAGTTCTTC.

This chain uses TRBV30 with TRBJ2-7; 8 bases line up with TRBD1. This CDR3 is built from 12 residues. The germline gives CDR1 GTSNPN, CDR2 SVGIG (reference sequence). The V and J ends lost 8 bases and 0 bases, in that order; junction bases with no gene match: 3. The CDR3 nucleotides read TGTGCCGTTCAGGGGGCCTCCTACGAGCAGTACTTC. Its protein is CAVQGASYEQYF.

In its sample, this clonotype was seen a few times. The chain combines TRBV7-3 with TRBJ2-3; TRBD2 might be the D (5 bases). Germline V CDR1 and CDR2: SGHTA, FQGTGA. The CDR3 spans 15 residues. V was cut by 3 bases and J by 1 base, with 11 bases left in between. CDR3: CASSFEGHRTDTQYF. The CDR3 DNA reads as TGTGCCAGCAGCTTCGAGGGCCATCGCACAGATACGCAGTATTTT. The whole variable domain, remainder taken from reference TRBV7-3 and TRBJ2-3, is GAGVSQTPSNKVTEKGKYVELRCDPISGHTALYWYRQSLGQGPEFLIYFQGTGAADDSGLPNDRFFAVRPEGSVSTLKIQRTERGDSAVYLCASSFEGHRTDTQYFGPGTRLTVL.

This clonotype came up many times. This sequence joins TRBV24-1 and TRBJ2-1; 7 positions match TRBD1. Germline CDR1 and CDR2: KGHDR and SFDVKD. The CDR3 spans 13 residues. V was clipped by 7 bases and J by 7 bases; unmatched bases: 6. In DNA, the CDR3 is TGTGCCACCAGCCGACAGGGTTGGAATGAGCAGTTCTTC. This gives the protein CATSRQGWNEQFF.

The chain employs TRBV20-1 and TRBJ2-4, with 11 bases aligning to TRBD1. V dropped 8 bases and J dropped 1; count of bases not matched to a gene: 4. The CDR3 length is 14 residues. Germline lookup yields CDR1 DFQATT and CDR2 SNEGSKA (reference sequence). The CDR3 region has the DNA TGCAGTACCGGACAGGGGGCCGCCAAAAACATTCAGTACTTC. It codes for CSTGQGAAKNIQYF.

This clonotype was counted ten times or more. This rearrangement joins TRBV7-2 to TRBJ2-3; possible D gene TRBD1, 6 bases. Trimming removed 5 bases from V and 3 bases from J, with 18 bases in between. The CDR3 has 16 residues. CDR1 and CDR2 from the germline V gene are SGHTA and FQGNSA. The chain's CDR3 is CASSPSRTARTDTQYF. In DNA form, the CDR3 reads TGTGCCAGCAGCCCCAGCAGGACAGCCCGTACAGATACGCAGTATTTT.

This clonotype was counted a few times. This chain connects TRBV29-1 to TRBJ1-2; D uncertain. The V gene lost 2 bases and the J gene lost 8 bases, with 12 bases spanning the gap. CDR3 length: 12 amino acids. Germline loops: CDR1 SQVTM, CDR2 ANQGSEA. The CDR3 region has the DNA TGCAGCGTTGAACGGGTTATTAGGGGCTACACCTTC. Translation: CSVERVIRGYTF.

This sequence joins TRBV7-2 and TRBJ2-7; 7 bases align to TRBD2. The CDR3 is 15 amino acids. The V segment lost 2 bases and the J segment 0 bases; nucleotides outside the gene matches: 4. Per the germline V gene, CDR1 is SGHTA and CDR2 is FQGNSA. This CDR3 is CASSLRAGSSYEQYF. Here the CDR3 DNA reads TGTGCCAGCAGCTTACGAGCGGGAAGCTCCTACGAGCAGTACTTC. Based on the CDR3 plus reference TRBV7-2 and TRBJ2-7, the full variable domain is GAGVSQSPSNKVTEKGKDVELRCDPISGHTALYWYRQSLGQGLEFLIYFQGNSAPDKSGLPSDRFSAERTGGSVSTLTIQRTQQEDSAVYLCASSLRAGSSYEQYFGPGTRLTVT.

This clonotype appeared a few times. The rearrangement uses TRBV20-1 and TRBJ2-1; D is possibly TRBD2 (6 bases). This CDR3 contains 13 residues. In germline, CDR1 is DFQATT, CDR2 SNEGSKA (reference sequence). Trimming removed 3 bases from V and 0 bases from J, with 6 bases in between. CDR3 sequence reads: CSARGGSYNEQFF. The CDR3 DNA reads TGCAGTGCTAGGGGGGGCTCCTACAATGAGCAGTTCTTC.

The chain carries TRBV6-6 and TRBJ2-3; D perhaps matches TRBD2 (6 bases). The CDR3 extends over 16 amino acids. CDR1 is MNHNY, CDR2 SVGAGI, per germline (reference sequence). Trimming left V 4 bases short and J 3 bases short, with 17 bases between. The CDR3 loop reads CASSFSPGVMTDTQYF. CDR3 coding DNA: TGTGCCAGCAGTTTCTCTCCGGGAGTTATGACAGATACGCAGTATTTT.

This clonotype has a handful of counts. The J gene is TRBJ2-3, the V gene TRBV7-8; 9 nucleotides agree with TRBD1. V trimming: 5 bases; J trimming: 2 bases; junction bases outside the gene matches: 5. The germline CDR1 and CDR2 sequences are SGHVS and FQNEAQ. This CDR3 region has 15 residues. The CDR3 is CASSTQGAPTDTQYF. The CDR3 DNA reads TGTGCCAGCAGCACACAGGGGGCCCCCACAGATACGCAGTATTTT.

The DNA of the CDR3 is TGTGCCAGCAGCTTTAATGAGGATACTGAAGCTTTCTTT. Protein sequence: CASSFNEDTEAFF. This chain uses TRBV5-6 with TRBJ1-1, with D unresolved. Germline V gene lookup returns CDR1 SGHDT and CDR2 YYEEEE. The CDR3 is 13 residues long. V was clipped by 2 bases and J by 5 bases, with 10 bases between them. Full variable domain (remainder filled in from reference TRBV5-6 and TRBJ1-1): DAGVTQSPTHLIKTRGQQVTLRCSPKSGHDTVSWYQQALGQGPQFIFQYYEEEERQRGNFPDRFSGHQFPNYSSELNVNALLLGDSALYLCASSFNEDTEAFFGQGTRLTVV.

This clonotype was seen a handful of times. The V call is TRBV5-1, the J call TRBJ2-7; no definite D call. V was trimmed by 0 bases and J by 1 base, leaving 11 bases between them. The length of the CDR3 is 15 residues. Germline CDR1 reads SGHRS; CDR2 reads YFSETQ. CDR3 loop: CASSLGFGGSYEQYF. CDR3 bases: TGCGCCAGCAGCTTGGGCTTTGGTGGATCCTACGAGCAGTACTTC. The full variable domain, rest sourced from reference TRBV5-1 and TRBJ2-7, is KAGVTQTPRYLIKTRGQQVTLSCSPISGHRSVSWYQQTPGQGLQFLFEYFSETQRNKGNFPGRFSGRQFSNSRSEMNVSTLELGDSALYLCASSLGFGGSYEQYFGPGTRLTVT.

A few counts support this clonotype. The chain uses TRBV5-5 and TRBJ2-5; 10 bases are a match to TRBD2. The trim removed 2 bases at V and 7 bases at J, leaving 5 bases unmatched. The CDR3 has 14 amino acids. Germline V gene data show CDR1 as SGHKS and CDR2 as YYEKEE (reference sequence). The CDR3 region is CASSFGTSAGTQYF. DNA for the CDR3: TGTGCCAGCAGCTTTGGGACTAGCGCCGGGACCCAGTACTTC.

The rearrangement joins TRBV28 to TRBJ2-3; TRBD2 aligns across 8 bases. The V and J ends lost 6 bases and 4 bases, in that order; junction bases with no gene match: 12. Germline-derived CDR1 and CDR2 are MDHEN and SYDVKM. This CDR3 contains 16 residues. In DNA form, the CDR3 reads TGTGCCAGCAGCCACTCCGGGACTAGGGCTGCAGATACGCAGTATTTT. Amino acid sequence: CASSHSGTRAADTQYF.

This chain connects TRBV4-2 to TRBJ2-1, with 7 bases fitting TRBD2. With V trimmed by 0 bases and J by 4 bases, 6 bases remained unmatched. CDR1 is LGHNA, CDR2 YNFKEQ, per germline. This CDR3 is built from 16 residues. Written as DNA, the CDR3 is TGTGCCAGCAGCCAAGAGTTAGCAGCGGGGTACAATGAGCAGTTCTTC. This translates into CASSQELAAGYNEQFF.

The rearrangement uses TRBV5-1 and TRBJ1-4, with a possible D match to TRBD1 (5 bases). The CDR3 spans 14 residues. The germline gives CDR1 SGHRS, CDR2 YFSETQ. V gave up 3 bases and J gave up 8 bases, with 14 bases separating them. DNA for the CDR3: TGCGCCAGCAGCTCCTCGGGGGGAGAAGAAAAACTGTTTTTT. This encodes CASSSSGGEEKLFF.

The V call is TRBV7-2, the J call TRBJ1-2; D ambiguous. The V and J ends lost 3 bases and 6 bases respectively, with 17 bases between them. In germline, CDR1 is SGHTA, CDR2 FQGNSA. The CDR3 is made up of 15 amino acids. In DNA form, the CDR3 reads TGTGCCAGCAGCTTTATAAGTGGGGTAAAGGATGGCTACACCTTC. Protein sequence: CASSFISGVKDGYTF.

This clonotype was detected a few times. The chain combines TRBV30 with TRBJ1-4; TRBD1 matches 10 bases. Germline CDR1 is GTSNPN and CDR2 is SVGIG (reference sequence). The junction had 5 bases not matched to a gene; V was cut back by 4 bases and J by 6 bases. This CDR3 is built from 14 residues. CDR3 region: CAWTRGTGDEKLFF. Here the CDR3 DNA reads TGTGCCTGGACACGGGGGACAGGGGATGAAAAACTGTTTTTT.

The gene calls are TRBV10-3 and TRBJ2-1, with 9 positions matching TRBD2. This CDR3 has 12 amino acids. Germline CDR1 ENHRY, CDR2 SYGVKD. V was pared by 8 bases and J by 9 bases, with 5 bases of the junction left unmatched. CDR3 DNA sequence: TGTGCCATCGAGAGCGGGAGGTTTGAGCAGTTCTTC. Encoded protein: CAIESGRFEQFF.

In its sample, this clonotype was seen a few times. The V call is TRBV20-1, the J call TRBJ2-1, with D possibly TRBD1 on 5 matching bases. The CDR3 is 12 amino acids. Germline V gene lookup returns CDR1 DFQATT and CDR2 SNEGSKA (reference sequence). V was pared by 6 bases and J by 10 bases, with 16 bases between. In DNA, the CDR3 is TGCAGTGCCCCACGTAGGGGCGGCGAGCAGTTCTTC. Translated: CSAPRRGGEQFF.

In this sample, this clonotype is medium-sized. V and J are TRBV12-3 or TRBV12-4 and TRBJ2-3, with a weak D call TRBD2 (5 bases). V lost 3 bases, J lost 4 bases, and 11 bases lay in between. The CDR3 length is 14 residues. This chain's CDR3 is CASSFSGIADTQYF. DNA for the CDR3: TGTGCCAGCAGTTTTTCGGGAATCGCAGATACGCAGTATTTT.

The sample holds a few counts of this clonotype. The V gene is TRBV3-1, the J gene TRBJ2-7; 7 bases align to TRBD1. Germline V gene sequence: CDR1 LGHDT, CDR2 YNNKEL (reference sequence). The junction had 3 bases not matched to a gene; V was cut back by 4 bases and J by 3 bases. The CDR3 runs 13 residues. The CDR3 DNA follows: TGTGCCAGCAGCCGACAGGGCTTCTACGAGCAGTACTTC. This gives the protein CASSRQGFYEQYF.

This clonotype was counted once. The V gene is TRBV12-5, the J gene TRBJ1-1, with 7 bases aligning to TRBD1. Looked up from germline, CDR1 is LGHNT and CDR2 is FRNRAP. There are 18 residues in the CDR3. V gave up 4 bases and J gave up 0 bases; unmatched junction bases: 14. The CDR3 DNA follows: TGTGCTAGTGGTTCCTCCCCGAGGGGGCTCGAAGTGAACACTGAAGCTTTCTTT. Protein: CASGSSPRGLEVNTEAFF.